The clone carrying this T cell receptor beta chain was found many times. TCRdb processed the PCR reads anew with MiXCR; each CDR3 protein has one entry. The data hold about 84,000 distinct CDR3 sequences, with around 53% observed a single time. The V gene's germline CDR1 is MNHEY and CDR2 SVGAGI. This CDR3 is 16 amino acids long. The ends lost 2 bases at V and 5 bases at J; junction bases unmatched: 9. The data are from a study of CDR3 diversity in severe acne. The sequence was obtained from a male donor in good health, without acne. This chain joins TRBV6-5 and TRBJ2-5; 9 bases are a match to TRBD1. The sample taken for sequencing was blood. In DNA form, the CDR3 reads TGTGCCAGCAGTTACCAGACAGGGGGTTTGGGTGAGACCCAGTACTTC. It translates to CASSYQTGGLGETQYF.